This TCR beta chain was documented in a study of T cells expressing NK-cell markers. CDR3 length: 14 amino acids. Germline loops: CDR1 SSHAT, CDR2 FNYEAQ (reference sequence). TCRdb re-called the 5' RACE reads; one entry per CDR3 protein, DNA not given. The ten top clones account for approximately 12%, within a sample of approximately 150,000 distinct CDR3 sequences. The V gene is TRBV7-7, the J gene TRBJ2-3. The TCR originated in a man between 18 and 29 years old in good health. Sequencing used blood T cells: a sorted CD56 or NKG2C T cell subset, CD4+ or CD8+ T cells, or bulk PBMC T cells (not recorded which). The CDR3 loop reads CASSFRHLTDTQYF.